Listed below are T cell receptor beta chains from one sample, sequenced in a study of T cell responses to AZD1222 COVID-19 vaccine. Libraries were prepared by immunoSEQ multiplex PCR; TCRdb keeps only in-frame clonotypes and omits some of them. The sample consists of some 100,000 clones, more than 70% of them appearing once. This sample comprised peripheral blood, obtained 28 days after the second AZD1222 dose. These receptor sequences come from an adult who received the AZD1222 COVID-19 vaccine. The CDR3 runs from the conserved cysteine through the conserved F or W. A D gene is named only where the DNA matches it firmly. A clone size is listed for some rows: how often the clone was seen (once, few, many), or a class if it is expanded.

j_call	clone_size	d_call	v_call	cdr3_aa	cdr3_nt
TRBJ2-7	once	TRBD2	TRBV14	CASSLMPGGPSYEQYF	TGTGCCAGCAGCCTCATGCCGGGAGGGCCCTCCTACGAGCAGTACTTC
TRBJ1-5	NA	NA	TRBV5-1	CASSTSEGQPQHF	TGCGCCAGCAGCACGTCAGAAGGTCAGCCCCAGCATTTT
TRBJ1-2	NA	NA	TRBV7-2	CASSKQGSLGYTF	TGTGCCAGCAGCAAACAGGGCTCTCTTGGCTACACCTTC
TRBJ2-7	NA	NA	TRBV9	CASSAGTQDYEQYF	TGTGCCAGCAGCGCCGGGACTCAAGACTACGAGCAGTACTTC
TRBJ2-3	NA	TRBD2	TRBV28	CASSLGLAVGAQGTDTQYF	TGTGCCAGCAGTTTGGGACTAGCGGTTGGGGCCCAGGGCACAGATACGCAGTATTTT
TRBJ1-3	NA	NA	TRBV3-1/TRBV3-2	CASSQMEAAGNTIYF	TGTGCCAGCAGCCAGATGGAGGCGGCTGGAAACACCATATATTTT
TRBJ2-5	NA	TRBD2	TRBV24-1	CATSDPTSGNQETQYF	TGTGCCACCAGTGACCCGACTAGCGGAAATCAAGAGACCCAGTACTTC
TRBJ1-4	NA	TRBD1	TRBV7-9	CASSRSGTENEKLFF	TGTGCCAGCAGCCGTTCCGGGACAGAAAATGAAAAACTGTTTTTT
TRBJ1-5	NA	NA	TRBV7-8	CASSLKRDKMHF	TGTGCCAGCAGCTTAAAGCGGGACAAAATGCATTTT
TRBJ1-3	NA	NA	TRBV11-2	CASTPSGGNTIYF	TGTGCCAGCACCCCCTCAGGGGGAAACACCATATATTTT
TRBJ2-1	few	TRBD2	TRBV20-1	CSASKLAGGDNEQFF	TGCAGTGCTAGTAAACTAGCGGGAGGTGACAATGAGCAGTTCTTC
TRBJ2-7	few	NA	TRBV30	CAWQTGGLYEQYF	TGTGCCTGGCAGACAGGCGGACTTTACGAGCAGTACTTC
TRBJ2-6	NA	NA	TRBV2	CASSVRQGPASGANVLTF	TGTGCCAGCAGTGTCCGCCAGGGGCCAGCCTCTGGGGCCAACGTCCTGACTTTC